This TCR beta chain was found in a study of relationships among human T cell subsets. The T cell receptor alpha and beta CDR3 regions were amplified from mRNA by semiquantitative ARM-PCR. ARM-PCR used tagged nested gene-specific primers, then communal superprimers for exponential amplification. Before the second round, exonuclease removed the nested primers. Via MiXCR, TCRdb re-called the multiplex PCR reads, giving one row per CDR3 protein. The sample holds fewer than 16,000 distinct CDR3 sequences; about three fifths are singletons and the top ten take less than 35%. The CDR3 extends over 13 amino acids. Trimming pared 1 base from V and 6 bases from J, leaving 9 bases between. Per the germline V gene, CDR1 is SGHAT and CDR2 is FQNNGV. This clonotype was picked up one time.

The sequenced sample was total T cells sorted from blood. This TCR was recovered from a man aged 40-55 years in good health. V and J are TRBV11-2 and TRBJ2-5; D gene uncertain. DNA for the CDR3: TGTGCCAGCAGCTTAGGCGCCTTGAAGACCCAGTACTTC. Its protein is CASSLGALKTQYF.